This entry lists 23 T cell receptor beta chains sequenced from one sample in a study of blood T cell repertoires in COVID-19. The method was immunoSEQ multiplex PCR; TCRdb's version includes in-frame clones alone and lacks a portion of them. The data show some 14,000 clones, with 80% to 85% seen just once and 8% to 10% held by the top ten. The sequenced material came from peripheral blood. The source is a human donor in a cohort sampled during active COVID-19.

V gene TRBV5-6 combines with J gene TRBJ1-1, with 8 bases lining up with TRBD1. V gave up 0 bases and J gave up 7 bases; unmatched junction bases: 2. The germline V gene has CDR1 SGHDT and CDR2 YYEEEE. CDR3 length: 13 residues. The CDR3 here is CASSLGQGNEAFF. CDR3 coding DNA: TGTGCCAGCAGCTTGGGACAGGGGAATGAAGCTTTCTTT.

V is TRBV19 and J is TRBJ1-3; 11 bases are a match to TRBD1. The CDR3 runs to 16 residues. Germline V CDR1 and CDR2: LNHDA, SQIVND (reference sequence). V dropped 4 bases and J dropped 8; count of bases not matched to a gene: 10. This CDR3 reads CASSTSGDRGSYTIYF. The CDR3 DNA reads TGTGCCAGTAGTACCTCGGGGGACAGGGGGTCATACACCATATATTTT.

V is TRBV29-1 and J is TRBJ1-2; 7 bases fit TRBD1. With V trimmed by 4 bases and J by 0 bases, 5 bases remained unmatched. From germline, CDR1 is SQVTM and CDR2 ANQGSEA. The CDR3 runs 14 residues. The CDR3 spells CSVARGTTNYGYTF. Written as DNA, the CDR3 is TGCAGCGTTGCCAGGGGGACGACTAACTATGGCTACACCTTC.

This clone was observed once. The chain combines TRBV28 with TRBJ1-5; TRBD1 might be the D (6 bases). Germline V gene lookup returns CDR1 MDHEN and CDR2 SYDVKM. The CDR3 is 14 residues long. Trimming pared 2 bases from V and 3 bases from J, leaving 8 bases between. For the CDR3, the DNA is TGTGCCAGCAGTTTACACAGGGACAATCAGCCCCAGCATTTT. Amino acid sequence: CASSLHRDNQPQHF.

V gene TRBV7-2 combines with J gene TRBJ1-1; possibly TRBD1 for D (5 bases). V was cut by 4 bases and J by 6 bases, with 15 bases left in between. This CDR3 comprises 14 residues. Germline CDR1 and CDR2: SGHTA and FQGNSA. Here the CDR3 reads CASSSRGGGAEAFF. CDR3 bases: TGTGCCAGCAGCTCTCGAGGCGGGGGTGCTGAAGCTTTCTTT.

The chain couples TRBV4-2 to TRBJ1-2, with 8 nucleotides matching TRBD1. Germline-derived CDR1 and CDR2 are LGHNA and YNFKEQ. V shed 0 bases, J shed 4 bases, and the junction held 10 bases outside the gene matches. CDR3 length: 17 amino acids. The CDR3 DNA reads as TGTGCCAGCAGCCAAGACGTTGGGGCAGGGGGCGTCTATGGCTACACCTTC. This translates into CASSQDVGAGGVYGYTF.

This chain uses TRBV7-9 with TRBJ2-1, with 10 positions matching TRBD2. V lost 4 bases to trimming and J lost 8 bases; unmatched junction nucleotides: 8. Germline values: CDR1 SEHNR, CDR2 FQNEAQ (reference sequence). This CDR3 has 15 residues. Here the CDR3 reads CASSSASSGRDEQFF. CDR3 DNA sequence: TGTGCCAGCAGCTCCGCGTCCAGCGGGAGGGATGAGCAGTTCTTC.

The J gene is TRBJ1-5, the V gene TRBV23-1; D may be TRBD1 (5 bases). TRBV23-1 is recorded as an ORF, its role being uncertain. V gave up 3 bases and J gave up 5 bases, with 20 bases separating them. CDR3 size: 17 residues. This CDR3 is CASSHDAAGREDQPQHF. DNA for the CDR3: TGCGCCAGCAGTCACGACGCCGCCGGCAGGGAAGATCAGCCCCAGCATTTT.

CDR3 sequence: CASSDYYEQYF. Here the CDR3 DNA reads TGTGCCAGCAGTGATTACTACGAGCAGTACTTC. The chain carries TRBV6-1 and TRBJ2-7; no reliable D call. Trimming took 3 bases from V and 3 from J, leaving 3 bases between them. CDR3 size: 11 residues. Germline CDR1 is MNHNS and CDR2 is SASEGT.

The chain has TRBV6-5 and TRBJ1-2; possibly TRBD1 for D (6 bases). V gave up 4 bases and J gave up 2 bases, with 14 bases separating them. The CDR3 extends over 15 amino acids. Per the germline V gene, CDR1 is MNHEY and CDR2 is SVGAGI. CDR3 DNA sequence: TGTGCCAGCAGTTCCCCTACAGGGACCAACTATGGCTACACCTTC. Protein: CASSSPTGTNYGYTF.

The chain has TRBV11-2 and TRBJ2-5; weak D call: TRBD2 (7 bases). Trimming cost V 2 bases and J 4 bases, with 26 bases left between them. The CDR3 has 19 residues. Germline assignment: CDR1 SGHAT and CDR2 FQNNGV. The CDR3 bases are TGTGCCAGCAGCTTAAGGGGAGGCGGGGGCAGTGGTCTAAGAGAGACCCAGTACTTC. Its protein product is CASSLRGGGGSGLRETQYF.

This clone showed up just once. The CDR3: CASSQEALGSSYEQYF. CDR3 coding DNA: TGCGCCAGCAGCCAAGAAGCCTTAGGGAGCTCCTACGAGCAGTACTTC. The chain recombines TRBV4-3 with TRBJ2-7, with D perhaps TRBD2 (5 bases). The CDR3 consists of 16 residues. V was pared by 0 bases and J by 0 bases, with 12 bases between. The germline gives CDR1 LGHNA, CDR2 YSLEER.

This chain connects TRBV7-2 to TRBJ2-2, with D unclear. The CDR3 has 15 amino acids. Germline values: CDR1 SGHTA, CDR2 FQGNSA. Trimming took off 7 bases at V and 1 base at J, with 13 bases between the two ends. The DNA for the CDR3 is TGTGCCAGCACCCAACACAGCATGAACACCGGGGAGCTGTTTTTT. This gives the protein CASTQHSMNTGELFF.

This chain links TRBV2 with TRBJ2-5, with TRBD2 identical over 9 bases. Germline V gene lookup returns CDR1 SNHLY and CDR2 FYNNEI. The V and J ends lost 4 bases and 6 bases, in that order; junction bases with no gene match: 9. CDR3 length equals 15 residues. CDR3 residues: CASSVGGGAGKTQYF. DNA of the CDR3: TGTGCCAGCAGTGTGGGCGGGGGGGCAGGAAAGACCCAGTACTTC.

The chain has TRBV6-5 and TRBJ1-2; TRBD1 agrees at 9 bases. This CDR3 is built from 14 residues. The V and J ends lost 6 bases and 5 bases, in that order; junction bases with no gene match: 7. Germline CDR1 is MNHEY and CDR2 is SVGAGI. In DNA, the CDR3 is TGTGCCAGCAGCCTGCAGGACAGGGGTTATGGCTACACCTTC. Protein sequence: CASSLQDRGYGYTF.

The chain links TRBV12-3 or TRBV12-4 to TRBJ2-5; no definite D call. The CDR3 runs to 12 residues. The V end was cut by 3 bases, the J end by 3 bases, with 5 bases between. The DNA of the CDR3 is TGTGCCAGCAGTTTTTATAAAGAGACCCAGTACTTC. Its protein product is CASSFYKETQYF.

About this clone itself: Distinct nucleotide sequences in the sample also encode this CDR3. The chain employs TRBV19 and TRBJ2-1; TRBD2 aligns across 11 bases. CDR1 is LNHDA and CDR2 is SQIVND in the germline V gene (reference sequence). The CDR3 totals 16 residues. With V trimmed by 5 bases and J by 7 bases, 10 bases remained unmatched. The CDR3 DNA reads as TGTGCCAGTAGTCCCGGAGTTAGCGGGAGGGTGAATGAGCAGTTCTTC. Translation gives CASSPGVSGRVNEQFF.

The chain combines TRBV9 with TRBJ2-5; D is possibly TRBD1 (5 bases). Looked up from germline, CDR1 is SGDLS and CDR2 is YYNGEE. V dropped 0 bases and J dropped 0 bases, with 6 bases sitting between them. The CDR3 is made up of 14 amino acids. CDR3 residues: CASSVGTYQETQYF. The CDR3 DNA is TGTGCCAGCAGCGTAGGGACATACCAAGAGACCCAGTACTTC.

The V gene is TRBV30, the J gene TRBJ2-2, with 8 bases lining up with TRBD2. J was trimmed by 4 bases and V by 2 bases; bases with no gene match: 9. Germline CDR1 is GTSNPN and CDR2 is SVGIG (reference sequence). The CDR3 consists of 16 residues. DNA for the CDR3: TGTGCCTGGAGTACCCCAGCGGGAGAAAGCACCGGGGAGCTGTTTTTT. Translation: CAWSTPAGESTGELFF.

The chain's CDR3 is CASSTVLGLAHNEQFF. The CDR3 region has the DNA TGCGCCAGCAGCACAGTCCTGGGACTAGCTCACAATGAGCAGTTCTTC. J is TRBJ2-1 and V is TRBV5-1; TRBD2 aligns across 9 bases. The germline CDR1 and CDR2 sequences are SGHRS and YFSETQ. This CDR3 is 16 amino acids long. The V and J ends lost 4 bases and 5 bases, in that order; junction bases with no gene match: 10.

The rearrangement links TRBV15 to TRBJ2-5, with 10 bases lining up with TRBD1. The CDR3 loop spans 16 amino acids. The germline gives CDR1 LNHNV, CDR2 YYDKDF (reference sequence). V lost 0 bases and J lost 5; bases outside the gene matches: 6. This chain's CDR3 is CATSRDFGTGVETQYF. The CDR3 DNA follows: TGTGCCACCAGCAGAGATTTTGGGACAGGGGTGGAGACCCAGTACTTC.

The rearrangement uses TRBV3-1 (or the pseudogene TRBV3-2) and TRBJ2-3; 14 bases map to TRBD2. V dropped 3 bases and J dropped 5; count of bases not matched to a gene: 7. The V gene's germline CDR1 is LGHDT and CDR2 YNNKEL (reference sequence). CDR3 length: 17 amino acids. CDR3 sequence: CASSHHPGLAGEDTQYF. CDR3 coding DNA: TGTGCCAGCAGCCATCACCCGGGACTAGCGGGAGAAGATACGCAGTATTTT.

This clone was found once. This rearrangement joins TRBV5-1 to TRBJ1-1, with 7 bases fitting TRBD1. Germline V gene sequence: CDR1 SGHRS, CDR2 YFSETQ. Trimming took 4 bases from V and 1 from J; bases not matched to a gene: 1. The CDR3 is made up of 13 amino acids. Here the CDR3 reads CASSRQGNTEAFF. The CDR3 coding sequence is TGCGCCAGCAGCCGACAGGGGAACACTGAAGCTTTCTTT.